These T cell receptor beta chains were read from a single sample in a study of early T cells in non-severe SARS-CoV-2 infection. MiXCR was run by TCRdb on the 5' RACE reads, yielding one entry per CDR3 protein. In the table there are approximately 32,000 distinct CDR3 sequences, 3% to 4% of which are singletons. The sequenced sample consisted of whole blood. The receptors shown here come from an adult who was a healthcare worker with PCR-confirmed SARS-CoV-2 infection or an uninfected control (not recorded which). The conserved cysteine and the conserved F or W are not part of the CDR3 here.

J gene	V gene	CDR3 protein
TRBJ1-2	TRBV14	ASTPLDRPSYGYT
TRBJ2-3	TRBV6-4	ASSALGAADTQY
TRBJ2-3	TRBV10-3	AIRSAGAVDTQY
TRBJ2-5	TRBV2	ASSASRIQETQY
TRBJ1-2	TRBV6-4	ASSDSAGSVYGYT
TRBJ2-2	TRBV4-1	ASSQGAGYGELF
TRBJ2-1	TRBV7-9	ASSPQGIHNEQF
TRBJ1-5	TRBV5-1	ASSYGLDDQPQH
TRBJ2-2	TRBV15	ATSRDGAGGLTGELF
TRBJ2-1	TRBV20-1	SAELASNEQF
TRBJ2-1	TRBV19	ASSNLTTGGNEQF
TRBJ2-1	TRBV12-5	ASGKDRGEVYNEQF
TRBJ2-5	TRBV20-1	SAERGDETQY
TRBJ2-1	TRBV2	ASSGLAGSSYNEQF
TRBJ1-3	TRBV29-1	SGQFVAGNTIY
TRBJ1-3	TRBV7-2	ASSLVAASSGNTIY
TRBJ2-5	TRBV7-6	ASSLGRGSETQY
TRBJ1-1	TRBV18	ASSPRRVNTEAF
TRBJ1-1	TRBV14	ASSLKTGTGFTEAF
TRBJ1-6	TRBV7-2	ASSLEGVTVGNSPLH
TRBJ2-7	TRBV7-2	ASSSAGGRTYEQY
TRBJ1-2	TRBV6-5	ASRRPGAYGYT
TRBJ2-7	TRBV4-1	ASSHGTLAGFYEQY
TRBJ1-1	TRBV9	ANRDRVLSVTEAF
TRBJ2-5	TRBV12-3/TRBV12-4	ASSLGGIGQETQY
TRBJ2-1	TRBV20-1	SARDRVVNNEQF
TRBJ1-2	TRBV13	ASSLEDGYT
TRBJ1-2	TRBV12-3/TRBV12-4	ASSFPPAANNYGYT
TRBJ2-5	TRBV5-1	ASSFSSPGETQY
TRBJ1-1	TRBV5-1	ASSWAGGVAEAF
TRBJ2-7	TRBV6-6	ASSYSRGTYEQY
TRBJ2-3	TRBV5-1	ASSRHREGGTQY
TRBJ2-5	TRBV2	ASSVLPEETQY
TRBJ1-4	TRBV7-8	ASSGRDREKLF
TRBJ2-1	TRBV13	ASSGGIGEQF
TRBJ1-5	TRBV7-2	ASSLGGRSNQPQH
TRBJ2-1	TRBV12-3/TRBV12-4	ASSLGASGVVEQF
TRBJ2-7	TRBV18	ASSPLSYEQY
TRBJ1-1	TRBV7-9	ASTIGDAGYTEAF
TRBJ2-1	TRBV27	ASSSSQGGHSSYNEQF
TRBJ1-2	TRBV4-1	ASSQEGGLEYGYT
TRBJ2-7	TRBV4-3	ASSPGTGTYEQY
TRBJ1-5	TRBV12-3/TRBV12-4	ASTSSGAHRPQH
TRBJ2-3	TRBV9	ASSGGYSFNTDTQY
TRBJ1-1	TRBV5-6	ASSRSAVTTEAF
TRBJ2-3	TRBV29-1	SDTPNGLAGDGADTQY
TRBJ2-2	TRBV6-2/TRBV6-3	ASRVNTGGNTGELF
TRBJ2-1	TRBV10-3	AISESIGGSYNEQF
TRBJ2-2	TRBV6-1	GTSGYTGELF
TRBJ2-1	TRBV7-9	ASSRTSGSEQF
TRBJ2-3	TRBV18	ASSPGTSVTQY
TRBJ2-3	TRBV20-1	SARLMGADTQY
TRBJ2-1	TRBV7-6	ASSGRQTYNEQF
TRBJ2-2	TRBV19	ASERGTQNTGELF
TRBJ1-5	TRBV2	ASRGRLVQPQH